This TCR beta chain was identified in a study of cytomegalovirus exposure and HLA in healthy donors (dated by TCRdb to about 2017). Background on the whole study: A later analysis indicated that the roughly 120 validation repertoires were generated on the platform also employed for the 600 to 750 repertoires of the first cohort. The study aimed to test whether signatures of past pathogen exposure could be identified by cataloging public T cell receptors. In addition to the first cohort of roughly 670 subjects, a separate validation cohort of some 120 different subjects was used. To predict cytomegalovirus infection status, the study combined high-throughput TCR immunosequencing, statistical association of individual TCRs with disease status, and machine learning.

The CDR3 holds 15 amino acids from the cysteine to the phenylalanine. Of the read, only the CDR3 DNA is kept; its 45 bases are in frame from base 1. The CDR1 and CDR2 encoded by the germline V gene (reference sequence) are MNHNY and SVGAGI. V loses 2 bases at its end and J loses 4 bases; junction bases beyond the gene matches: 4. Paper-wide results and their limitations: Most TCR sequences were seen in very few donors, while some public TCRs were found in many individuals. Cytomegalovirus status was reported to be diagnosed by the classifier with high specificity and sensitivity in both the original and validation cohorts. A later analysis had no HLA typing for the validation cohort, so co-occurrence there was scored across all 130 or so repertoires. Of the cluster scores, 94% were above 0 in a later analysis, which found that TCRs clustered in the first cohort also tended to co-occur in the roughly 130 validation repertoires. A few of the identified cytomegalovirus-associated TCR beta chains were confirmed in vitro to be specific for cytomegalovirus antigens. A total of fewer than 200 TCR beta chains were listed by the study as associated with cytomegalovirus. The authors suggested that the approach could potentially be extended to other disease states and immunological phenotypes.

Libraries were prepared through the immunoSEQ multiplex PCR assay. In the original analysis: A statistical classification framework was built to diagnose cytomegalovirus status from the catalog of TCR beta chain sequences. TCRdb took over this immuneACCESS table, retaining in-frame rearrangements with V and J assigned. Such tables are incomplete; in checked studies, under half of the missing clones stem from an unresolved V gene, and the remainder is unexplained. That table furnishes V, J and clone size, whereas the DNA furnished D and trimming. This sample lists 200,000 to 250,000 clones; around four fifths were detected once. The ten largest clones add up to around 5.5% of the sample. Points on this clone: Its antigen has not been determined. Base qualities are not provided; no much larger clone lies one nucleotide away.

Donors formed part of the validation cohort, which comprised 120 subjects and was distinct from the first cohort of under 850 subjects. The V gene is TRBV6-6 and the J gene is TRBJ2-1, and 8 junctional nucleotides match TRBD2. Source material: PBMCs. The sequence was obtained from a woman in her late teens or twenties in good health and CMV-seronegative. The bases read TGTGCCAGCAGTTACGCGGGAGGTCGGTACAATGAGCAGTTCTTC. The encoded protein is CASSYAGGRYNEQFF.